Below, 6 T cell receptor beta chains from the same sample are listed, as sequenced in a study of PD-1 blockade in classical Hodgkin lymphoma. Profiled with immunoSEQ multiplex PCR; TCRdb holds only in-frame clones, not every one. The sample lists about 94,000 clones; about 93% were seen once. Time point defined: cycle 4 day 1 (C4D1), after less than seven weeks of nivolumab. Each patient experienced a relapse that followed autologous stem cell transplantation, and brentuximab vedotin exposure varied. Sequencing used peripheral blood mononuclear cells (PBMCs), obtained before the fourth cycle of nivolumab. The receptors were sampled from a human donor with classical Hodgkin lymphoma.

The V call is TRBV2, the J call TRBJ1-2; D gene uncertain. CDR1 and CDR2 from the germline V gene are SNHLY and FYNNEI. V was cut by 2 bases and J by 3 bases, with 13 bases left in between. The CDR3 extends over 15 amino acids. The CDR3 region is CASSEFGRRDYGYTF. CDR3 DNA sequence: TGTGCCAGCAGTGAATTCGGCAGGCGAGACTATGGCTACACCTTC.

This sequence joins TRBV4-1 and TRBJ2-7; D perhaps matches TRBD1 (5 bases). CDR3 size: 14 residues. The germline gives CDR1 MGHRA, CDR2 YSYEKL. V gave up 3 bases and J gave up 5 bases, with 14 bases separating them. The CDR3 region is CASSQPGILDEQYF. As DNA, the CDR3 is TGCGCCAGCAGCCAGCCAGGGATACTGGACGAGCAGTACTTC.

The gene calls are TRBV4-2 and TRBJ2-3; 8 bases line up with TRBD2. V gave up 0 bases and J gave up 2 bases; unmatched junction bases: 10. The CDR3 loop spans 18 amino acids. The germline gives CDR1 LGHNA, CDR2 YNFKEQ. For the CDR3, the DNA is TGTGCCAGCAGCCAAGATCGACCCAGCGGGAGTTTCACAGATACGCAGTATTTT. The encoded protein is CASSQDRPSGSFTDTQYF.

The chain's CDR3 is CASSPQGANTIYF. DNA of the CDR3: TGTGCCAGCAGCCCCCAGGGAGCAAACACCATATATTTT. V and J are TRBV28 and TRBJ1-3, with D maybe TRBD1 (5 bases). CDR3 length equals 13 residues. V lost 6 bases, J lost 6 bases, and 12 bases lay in between. Germline values: CDR1 MDHEN, CDR2 SYDVKM.

J is TRBJ2-3 and V is TRBV30; D may correspond to TRBD1 or TRBD2 (5 bases each). V dropped 0 bases and J dropped 3 bases, with 10 bases sitting between them. Per germline, CDR1 GTSNPN and CDR2 SVGIG (reference sequence). The CDR3 totals 14 residues. The CDR3 nucleotides are TGTGCCTGGAGTGTACCCTGGGGGACAGATACGCAGTATTTT. Residues: CAWSVPWGTDTQYF. The whole variable domain, filled in from reference TRBV30 and TRBJ2-3, reads SQTIHQWPATLVQPVGSPLSLECTVEGTSNPNLYWYRQAAGRGLQLLFYSVGIGQISSEVPQNLSASRPQDRQFILSSKKLLLSDSGFYLCAWSVPWGTDTQYFGPGTRLTVL.

V usage is TRBV9 and J usage is TRBJ2-3; the match to TRBD2 covers 9 bases. This CDR3 has 16 amino acids. V lost 1 base, J lost 6 bases, and 9 bases stayed unmatched. Germline CDR1 is SGDLS and CDR2 is YYNGEE. The CDR3 DNA reads TGTGCCAGCAGCGTAAGGGCGGGAGGGCCGCTGGATACGCAGTATTTT. This sequence encodes CASSVRAGGPLDTQYF.